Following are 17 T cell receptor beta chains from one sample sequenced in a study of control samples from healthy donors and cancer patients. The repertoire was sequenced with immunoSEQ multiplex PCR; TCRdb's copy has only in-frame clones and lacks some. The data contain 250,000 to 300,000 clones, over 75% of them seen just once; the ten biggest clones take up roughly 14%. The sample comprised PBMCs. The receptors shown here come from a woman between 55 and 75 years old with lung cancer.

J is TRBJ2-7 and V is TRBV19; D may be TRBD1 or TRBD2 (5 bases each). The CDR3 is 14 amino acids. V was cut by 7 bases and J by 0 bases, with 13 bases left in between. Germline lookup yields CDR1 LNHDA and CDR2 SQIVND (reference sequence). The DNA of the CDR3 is TGTGCCAGTAACCCGGGACGGAGCTCCTACGAGCAGTACTTC. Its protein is CASNPGRSSYEQYF.

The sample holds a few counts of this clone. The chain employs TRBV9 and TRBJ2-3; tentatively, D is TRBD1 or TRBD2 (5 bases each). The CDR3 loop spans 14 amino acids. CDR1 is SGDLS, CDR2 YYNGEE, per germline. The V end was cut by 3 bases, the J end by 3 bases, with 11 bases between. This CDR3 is CASSGGTVTDTQYF. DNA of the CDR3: TGTGCCAGCAGCGGAGGGACGGTTACAGATACGCAGTATTTT.

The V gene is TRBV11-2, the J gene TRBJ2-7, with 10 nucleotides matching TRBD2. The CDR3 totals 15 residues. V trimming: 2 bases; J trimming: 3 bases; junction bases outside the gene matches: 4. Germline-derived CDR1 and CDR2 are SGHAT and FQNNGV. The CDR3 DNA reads TGTGCCAGCAGCTTATTGTCTAGCGGGAGCTACGAGCAGTACTTC. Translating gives CASSLLSSGSYEQYF.

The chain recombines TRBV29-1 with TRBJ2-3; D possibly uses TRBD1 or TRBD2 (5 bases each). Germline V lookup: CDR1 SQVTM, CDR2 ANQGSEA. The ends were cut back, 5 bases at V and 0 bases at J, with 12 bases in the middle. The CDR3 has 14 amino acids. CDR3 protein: CSVLRDRSTDTQYF. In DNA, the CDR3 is TGCAGCGTTCTTCGGGACCGAAGCACAGATACGCAGTATTTT.

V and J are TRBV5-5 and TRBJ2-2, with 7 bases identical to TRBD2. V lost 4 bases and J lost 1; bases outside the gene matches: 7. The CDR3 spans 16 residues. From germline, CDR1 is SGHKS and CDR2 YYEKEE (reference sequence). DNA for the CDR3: TGTGCCAGCAGCCCCCGGGACTACCTGAACACCGGGGAGCTGTTTTTT. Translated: CASSPRDYLNTGELFF.

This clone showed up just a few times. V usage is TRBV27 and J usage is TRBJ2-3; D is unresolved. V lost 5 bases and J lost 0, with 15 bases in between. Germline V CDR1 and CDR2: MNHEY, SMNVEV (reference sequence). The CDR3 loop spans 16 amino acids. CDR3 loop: CASSRPGGLSTDTQYF. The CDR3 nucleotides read TGTGCCAGCAGTCGACCCGGCGGCCTCAGCACAGATACGCAGTATTTT.

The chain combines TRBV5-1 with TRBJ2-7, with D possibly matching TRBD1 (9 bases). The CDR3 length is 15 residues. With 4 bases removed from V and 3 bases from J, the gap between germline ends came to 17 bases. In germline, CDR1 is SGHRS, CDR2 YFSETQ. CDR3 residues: CASSPGGTGIYEQYF. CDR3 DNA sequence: TGCGCCAGCAGCCCGGGGGGGACAGGGATCTACGAGCAGTACTTC. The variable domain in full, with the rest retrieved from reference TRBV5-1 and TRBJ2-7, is KAGVTQTPRYLIKTRGQQVTLSCSPISGHRSVSWYQQTPGQGLQFLFEYFSETQRNKGNFPGRFSGRQFSNSRSEMNVSTLELGDSALYLCASSPGGTGIYEQYFGPGTRLTVT.

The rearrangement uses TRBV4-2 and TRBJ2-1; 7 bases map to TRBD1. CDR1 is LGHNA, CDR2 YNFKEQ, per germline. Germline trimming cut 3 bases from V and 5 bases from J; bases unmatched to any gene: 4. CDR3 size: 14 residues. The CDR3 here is CASSHGTGDNEQFF. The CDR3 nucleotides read TGTGCCAGCAGCCATGGCACAGGGGACAATGAGCAGTTCTTC.

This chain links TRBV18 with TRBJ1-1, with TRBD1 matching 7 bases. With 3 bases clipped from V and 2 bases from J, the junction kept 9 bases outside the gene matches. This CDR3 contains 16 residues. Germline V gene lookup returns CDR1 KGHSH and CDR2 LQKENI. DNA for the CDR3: TGTGCCAGCTCACCGTATGACAGGGTCCCCAACACTGAAGCTTTCTTT. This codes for CASSPYDRVPNTEAFF.

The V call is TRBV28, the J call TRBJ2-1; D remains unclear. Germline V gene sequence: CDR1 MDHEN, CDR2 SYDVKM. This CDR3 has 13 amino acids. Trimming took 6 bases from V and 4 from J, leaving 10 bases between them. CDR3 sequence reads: CASSPPQYNEQFF. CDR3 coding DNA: TGTGCCAGCAGCCCCCCCCAGTACAATGAGCAGTTCTTC.

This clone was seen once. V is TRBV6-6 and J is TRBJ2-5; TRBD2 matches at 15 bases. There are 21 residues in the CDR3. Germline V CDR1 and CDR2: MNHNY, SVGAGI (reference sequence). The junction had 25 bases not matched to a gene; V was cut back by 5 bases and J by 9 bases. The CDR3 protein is CASSPQWGAGTSGGPSGAQYF. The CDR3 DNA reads TGTGCCAGCAGTCCCCAATGGGGGGCCGGGACTAGCGGGGGGCCCTCAGGGGCCCAGTACTTC.

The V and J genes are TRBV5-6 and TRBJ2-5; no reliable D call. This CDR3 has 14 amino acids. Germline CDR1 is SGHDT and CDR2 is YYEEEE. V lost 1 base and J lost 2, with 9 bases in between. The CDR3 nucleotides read TGTGCCAGCAGCTTGAGGCAGCCTCAAGAGACCCAGTACTTC. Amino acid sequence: CASSLRQPQETQYF.

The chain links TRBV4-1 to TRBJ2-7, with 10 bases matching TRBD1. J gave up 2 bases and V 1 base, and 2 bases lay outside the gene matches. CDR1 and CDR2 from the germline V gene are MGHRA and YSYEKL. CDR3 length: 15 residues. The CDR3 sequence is CASSQGQGATYEQYF. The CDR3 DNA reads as TGCGCCAGCAGCCAAGGACAGGGGGCCACCTACGAGCAGTACTTC.

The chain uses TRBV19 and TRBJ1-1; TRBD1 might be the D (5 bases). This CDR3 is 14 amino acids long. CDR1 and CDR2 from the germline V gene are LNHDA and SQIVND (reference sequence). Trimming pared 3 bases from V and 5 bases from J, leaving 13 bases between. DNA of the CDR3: TGTGCCAGTAGTATGGGCCAGGGCAAGACTGAAGCTTTCTTT. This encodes CASSMGQGKTEAFF.

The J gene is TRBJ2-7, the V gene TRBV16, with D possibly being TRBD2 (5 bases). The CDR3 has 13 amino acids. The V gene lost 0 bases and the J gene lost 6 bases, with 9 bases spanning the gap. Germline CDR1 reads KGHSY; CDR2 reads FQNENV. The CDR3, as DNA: TGTGCCAGCAGCCAATCCTCGGCGGGCGAGCAGTACTTC. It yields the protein CASSQSSAGEQYF.

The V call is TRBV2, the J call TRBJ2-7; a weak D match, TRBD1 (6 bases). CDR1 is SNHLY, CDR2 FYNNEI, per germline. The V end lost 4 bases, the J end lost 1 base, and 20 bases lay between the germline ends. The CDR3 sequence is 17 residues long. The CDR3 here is CASSVPLGDTESYEQYF. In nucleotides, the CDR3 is TGTGCCAGCAGTGTACCTCTCGGGGACACCGAGTCCTACGAGCAGTACTTC.

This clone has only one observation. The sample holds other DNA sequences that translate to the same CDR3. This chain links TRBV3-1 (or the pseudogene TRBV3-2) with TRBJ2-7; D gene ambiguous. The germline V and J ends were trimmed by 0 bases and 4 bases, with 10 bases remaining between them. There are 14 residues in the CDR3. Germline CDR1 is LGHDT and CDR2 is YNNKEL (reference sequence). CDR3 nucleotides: TGTGCCAGCAGCCAAGAACCAGGAGTATACGAGCAGTACTTC. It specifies CASSQEPGVYEQYF.